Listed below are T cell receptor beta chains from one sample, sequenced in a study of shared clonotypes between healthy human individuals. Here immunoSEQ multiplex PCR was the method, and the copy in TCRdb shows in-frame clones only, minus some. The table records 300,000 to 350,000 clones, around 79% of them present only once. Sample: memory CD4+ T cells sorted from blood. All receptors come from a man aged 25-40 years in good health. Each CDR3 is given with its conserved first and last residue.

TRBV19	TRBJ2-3	CASTRGSGHVDTQYF
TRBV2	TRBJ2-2	CASSEQGSTGELFF
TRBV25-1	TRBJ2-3	CASSGGQARITDTQYF
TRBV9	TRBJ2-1	CASSVDGVRVGEQFF
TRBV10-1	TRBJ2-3	CASSDGNTQYF
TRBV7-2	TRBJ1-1	CASSLRATNTEAFF
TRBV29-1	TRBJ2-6	CSVGFSGANVLTF
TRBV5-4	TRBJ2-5	CASSLGAGGDETQYF
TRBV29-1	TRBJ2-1	CSVEGVKGLAGSEGEQFF
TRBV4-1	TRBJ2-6	CASSYPGQSSGANVLTF
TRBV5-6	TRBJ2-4	CASSLVETSVGIQYF
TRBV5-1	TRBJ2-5	CASSSDRGPTSEETQYF
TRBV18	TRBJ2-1	CASSPWTGNEQFF
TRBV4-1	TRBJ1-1	CASSLGQLGNTEAFF
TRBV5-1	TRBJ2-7	CASSLVPYEQYF
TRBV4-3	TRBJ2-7	CASSQDPGAGEQYF
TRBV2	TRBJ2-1	CASSEASWNEQFF
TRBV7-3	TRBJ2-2	CASSLNTGPGELFF
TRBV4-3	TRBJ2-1	CASSNREARGTDLYNEQFF
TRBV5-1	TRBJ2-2	CASSLDRGDTGELFF
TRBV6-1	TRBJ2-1	CASSAPGQGMRNEQFF
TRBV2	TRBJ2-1	CASRADSNEQFF